What follows are 27 T cell receptor beta chains derived from one specimen sequenced in a study of identical twins. TCRdb processed the 5' RACE reads anew with MiXCR; each CDR3 protein has one entry. The sample yields approximately 550,000 distinct CDR3 sequences, approximately 20% seen once. The same data also went into a second study, on yellow fever vaccine responses in identical twins.

The sequenced material came from CD4+ T cells sorted from blood. These receptors originate from a woman aged 18-29 years in good health.

This chain connects TRBV20-1 to TRBJ1-1; the D is unclear. Germline V gives CDR1 DFQATT, CDR2 SNEGSKA (reference sequence). The V end was cut by 6 bases, the J end by 1 base, with 9 bases between. The CDR3 totals 12 residues. The CDR3 nucleotides are TGCAGTGCAAAGGGTAAGAACACTGAAGCTTTCTTT. Its protein is CSAKGKNTEAFF.

This chain uses TRBV20-1 with TRBJ2-5; 10 bases map to TRBD2. Germline trimming cut 0 bases from V and 4 bases from J; bases unmatched to any gene: 20. There are 20 residues in the CDR3. Germline V gene lookup returns CDR1 DFQATT and CDR2 SNEGSKA (reference sequence). CDR3 residues: CSARDHLWVASGSMIETQYF. DNA for the CDR3: TGCAGTGCTAGAGACCATCTGTGGGTGGCTAGCGGGAGTATGATAGAGACCCAGTACTTC.

This rearrangement joins TRBV29-1 to TRBJ1-2, with 10 nucleotides matching TRBD1. This CDR3 comprises 14 residues. The V gene's germline CDR1 is SQVTM and CDR2 ANQGSEA. V trimming: 4 bases; J trimming: 1 base; junction bases outside the gene matches: 3. DNA for the CDR3: TGCAGCGTTGCCGGGACAGGGGATAACTATGGCTACACCTTC. It codes for CSVAGTGDNYGYTF.

The V call is TRBV5-1, the J call TRBJ2-7; TRBD1 might be the D (6 bases). Trimming left V 3 bases short and J 3 bases short, with 19 bases between. Germline CDR1 is SGHRS and CDR2 is YFSETQ. CDR3 length: 16 residues. Here the CDR3 reads CASSWCTGPFFYEQYV. CDR3 DNA sequence: TGCGCCAGCAGCTGGTGCACAGGGCCCTTCTTCTACGAGCAGTACGTC.

The rearrangement joins TRBV6-2 or TRBV6-3 to TRBJ2-1; D might be TRBD1 (5 bases). Germline CDR1 is MNHEY and CDR2 is SVGEGT. Trimming took 2 bases from V and 9 from J, leaving 11 bases between them. The CDR3 totals 13 residues. CDR3 residues: CASSYPGRGEQFF. The DNA for the CDR3 is TGTGCCAGCAGTTACCCAGGGCGCGGTGAGCAGTTCTTC.

CDR3 in amino acids: CASSVMTQGWETQYF. In DNA, the CDR3 is TGTGCCAGCAGTGTAATGACGCAGGGCTGGGAGACCCAGTACTTC. V usage is TRBV25-1 and J usage is TRBJ2-5, with D perhaps TRBD1 (5 bases). Germline V gives CDR1 MGHDK, CDR2 SYGVNS. The V gene lost 4 bases and the J gene lost 5 bases, with 17 bases spanning the gap. The CDR3 loop spans 15 amino acids.

This clonotype was counted only a few times. The chain carries TRBV5-1 and TRBJ2-7, with unresolved D. Trimming removed 5 bases at V and 12 bases at J, with 21 bases between. This CDR3 is 13 amino acids long. Looked up from germline, CDR1 is SGHRS and CDR2 is YFSETQ. The CDR3 DNA sequence: TGCGCCAGCAGTCCAGCCGACAACTCCCCTACGTACTTC. This translates into CASSPADNSPTYF.

This clonotype turned up a few times. J is TRBJ2-2 and V is TRBV20-1; D call uncertain. Germline CDR1 reads DFQATT; CDR2 reads SNEGSKA (reference sequence). Trimming pared 2 bases from V and 0 bases from J, leaving 7 bases between. This CDR3 is built from 14 residues. The CDR3 region is CSARIGPNTGELFF. The DNA of the CDR3 is TGCAGTGCTAGAATTGGACCGAACACCGGGGAGCTGTTTTTT.

The chain is built from TRBV11-2 and TRBJ2-3, with D tentatively TRBD1 (6 bases). V was clipped by 7 bases and J by 4 bases, with 18 bases between them. Germline CDR1 reads SGHAT; CDR2 reads FQNNGV. This CDR3 region has 15 residues. The CDR3 protein is CASTQNRVLADTQYF. As DNA, the CDR3 is TGTGCCAGCACCCAGAACAGGGTTCTAGCAGATACGCAGTATTTT.

The rearrangement joins TRBV5-6 to TRBJ2-5, with D perhaps matching TRBD2 (7 bases). Looked up from germline, CDR1 is SGHDT and CDR2 is YYEEEE. This CDR3 is 16 amino acids long. Trimming cost V 4 bases and J 5 bases, with 21 bases left between them. The CDR3 DNA sequence: TGTGCCAGCAGCCCCGGGACTACCCAAGGGGGGGAGACCCAGTACTTC. Amino acids: CASSPGTTQGGETQYF.

This clonotype was counted between two and nine times. V usage is TRBV3-1 and J usage is TRBJ2-1; 14 nucleotides agree with TRBD2. This CDR3 has 16 amino acids. CDR1 and CDR2 (germline): LGHDT, YNNKEL (reference sequence). With 3 bases clipped from V and 8 bases from J, the junction kept 6 bases outside the gene matches. The CDR3 sequence: CASSQERLAGGYEQFF. CDR3 nucleotide sequence: TGTGCCAGCAGCCAGGAAAGACTAGCGGGAGGGTATGAGCAGTTCTTC.

J is TRBJ2-1 and V is TRBV5-1, with 10 bases fitting TRBD2. Germline V lookup: CDR1 SGHRS, CDR2 YFSETQ. V trimming: 0 bases; J trimming: 6 bases; junction bases outside the gene matches: 6. This CDR3 has 16 amino acids. CDR3 residues: CASSLAPAGGPNEQFF. CDR3 bases: TGCGCCAGCAGCTTGGCCCCAGCGGGAGGGCCCAATGAGCAGTTCTTC.

This clonotype was recorded a few times. The chain links TRBV3-1 to TRBJ2-5; tentative D call: TRBD1 (5 bases). Germline CDR1 and CDR2: LGHDT and YNNKEL (reference sequence). The CDR3 loop spans 13 amino acids. V lost 0 bases and J 6 bases, leaving 8 bases between the germline ends. The CDR3 DNA sequence: TGTGCCAGCAGCCAAGAAAAGGGGAAGACCCAGTACTTC. Translated, it gives CASSQEKGKTQYF.

The chain couples TRBV6-5 to TRBJ2-4; the match to TRBD2 covers 7 bases. This CDR3 is built from 16 residues. The germline V gene encodes CDR1 MNHEY and CDR2 SVGAGI. The J segment lost 4 bases and the V segment lost 3 bases, leaving 9 bases of the junction unmatched. The CDR3 sequence is CASSYPGGRRKNIQYF. The CDR3 DNA reads TGTGCCAGCAGTTATCCGGGGGGTCGCCGAAAAAACATTCAGTACTTC.

This clonotype was detected a few times. The chain has TRBV2 and TRBJ1-2; no definite D call. The ends were cut back, 4 bases at V and 4 bases at J, with 13 bases in the middle. The CDR3 covers 14 residues. CDR1 and CDR2 from the germline V gene are SNHLY and FYNNEI. The CDR3 nucleotides read TGTGCCAGCAGTGCTCCGTCCGGGTTCTATGGCTACACCTTC. Translated: CASSAPSGFYGYTF.

Only a few counts were recorded for this clonotype. The chain combines TRBV7-9 with TRBJ2-7; the D is unclear. The CDR3 runs to 14 residues. The germline gives CDR1 SEHNR, CDR2 FQNEAQ (reference sequence). Trimming removed 2 bases at V and 2 bases at J, with 10 bases between. CDR3 nucleotide sequence: TGTGCCAGCAGCTTAAGTATGGTGACCTACGAGCAGTACTTC. It codes for CASSLSMVTYEQYF.

This clonotype was counted only a few times. The chain recombines TRBV7-2 with TRBJ2-1; 11 bases match TRBD2. The CDR3 sequence is 16 residues long. Germline assignment: CDR1 SGHTA and CDR2 FQGNSA. Trimming removed 5 bases from V and 8 bases from J; junction bases left unmatched: 11. The CDR3 sequence is CASSQVAGGPPHEQFF. For the CDR3, the DNA is TGTGCCAGCAGCCAAGTAGCGGGGGGGCCTCCACATGAGCAGTTCTTC.

In this sample, this clonotype turned up a few times. The chain combines TRBV7-2 with TRBJ2-1; 12 nucleotides align to TRBD1. Germline assignment: CDR1 SGHTA and CDR2 FQGNSA. J was trimmed by 8 bases and V by 3 bases; bases with no gene match: 8. The CDR3 runs to 16 residues. In DNA form, the CDR3 reads TGTGCCAGCAGCTTGGGAGGGACAGGGGGCCTTTATGAGCAGTTCTTC. It is translated as CASSLGGTGGLYEQFF.

There are a few counts of this clonotype. The chain links TRBV10-3 to TRBJ2-1, with 7 nucleotides matching TRBD2. Germline trimming cut 4 bases from V and 8 bases from J; bases unmatched to any gene: 8. This CDR3 has 14 amino acids. The germline V gene encodes CDR1 ENHRY and CDR2 SYGVKD. The CDR3 protein is CAISARQAGDEQFF. The CDR3 nucleotides are TGTGCCATCAGTGCCCGCCAGGCGGGAGATGAGCAGTTCTTC.

The CDR3 here is CASSLFRGLDEQYF. The CDR3 DNA reads as TGTGCCAGCAGTTTGTTTAGGGGGCTTGACGAGCAGTACTTC. The chain recombines TRBV12-3 or TRBV12-4 with TRBJ2-7, with 7 positions matching TRBD1. This CDR3 is 14 amino acids long. V lost 3 bases, J lost 5 bases, and 7 bases stayed unmatched.

This chain uses TRBV5-1 with TRBJ2-1; 8 bases align to TRBD2. The CDR3 is 16 amino acids. V shed 0 bases, J shed 4 bases, and the junction held 6 bases outside the gene matches. In germline, CDR1 is SGHRS, CDR2 YFSETQ. The CDR3 DNA reads TGCGCCAGCAGCTTGGGGTTTCGCGGGGGGTACAATGAGCAGTTCTTC. The encoded protein is CASSLGFRGGYNEQFF.

This clonotype appeared a few times. V and J are TRBV28 and TRBJ1-2, with D perhaps matching TRBD1 (5 bases). The germline V gene has CDR1 MDHEN and CDR2 SYDVKM. V lost 8 bases and J 2 bases, leaving 12 bases between the germline ends. CDR3 length equals 13 residues. The CDR3 bases are TGTGCCAGCCCCGCGGGACCCAACTATGGCTACACCTTC. Encoded protein: CASPAGPNYGYTF.

This clonotype was detected a few times. This chain uses TRBV12-3 or TRBV12-4 with TRBJ2-1; 7 bases fit TRBD1. This CDR3 is built from 16 residues. Germline trimming cut 6 bases from V and 1 base from J; bases unmatched to any gene: 9. The DNA for the CDR3 is TGTGCCAGCAGGACTGAGGGGGCCGGGTCCTACAATGAGCAGTTCTTC. This translates into CASRTEGAGSYNEQFF.

This clonotype has a handful of counts. This rearrangement joins TRBV6-1 to TRBJ1-6; no reliable D call. Germline assignment: CDR1 MNHNS and CDR2 SASEGT. The V gene lost 8 bases and the J gene lost 7 bases, with 15 bases spanning the gap. This CDR3 is built from 14 residues. CDR3 in amino acids: CASGPIESNSPLHF. The CDR3 nucleotides are TGTGCCAGCGGCCCAATTGAATCCAATTCACCCCTCCACTTT.

The chain combines TRBV27 with TRBJ1-6; 7 bases line up with TRBD1. Germline CDR1 reads MNHEY; CDR2 reads SMNVEV (reference sequence). The CDR3 length is 12 residues. Trimming took 5 bases from V and 17 from J; bases not matched to a gene: 9. CDR3 nucleotides: TGTGCCAGCAGTCAGCCAGGGGGGAAGTTCCACTTT. Encoded protein: CASSQPGGKFHF.

This clonotype has just a few counts. The V gene is TRBV12-3 or TRBV12-4, the J gene TRBJ1-1; maybe TRBD1 (6 bases). CDR3 length: 15 residues. Trimming removed 6 bases from V and 0 bases from J, with 14 bases in between. In DNA form, the CDR3 reads TGTGCCAGCAGACCCACAGGGCTCATGAACACTGAAGCTTTCTTT. Its protein is CASRPTGLMNTEAFF.

This clonotype was seen a handful of times. The chain couples TRBV12-3 or TRBV12-4 to TRBJ2-1, with TRBD2 matching 9 bases. This CDR3 comprises 15 residues. V was pared by 3 bases and J by 7 bases, with 7 bases of the junction left unmatched. DNA of the CDR3: TGTGCCAGCAGTTTCGTAGCGGGAGTACCGAATGAGCAGTTCTTC. It yields the protein CASSFVAGVPNEQFF.